These T cell receptor beta chains were read from a single sample in a study of T cell changes during pregnancy in multiple sclerosis. The method was immunoSEQ multiplex PCR; TCRdb's version includes in-frame clones alone and lacks a portion of them. The sample has tens of thousands of clones; roughly 88% are singletons. The specimen comprised peripheral blood, sampled after pregnancy. The receptors here all came from a female donor in good health, enrolled as a control in a pregnancy study. Each CDR3 is given with its conserved first and last residue. A D gene is named only where the DNA matches it firmly. Where a row states a size, it is once, few, many or the class of an expanded clone; other rows omit it.

j_call v_call d_call cdr3_length clone_size cdr3_aa cdr3_nt
TRBJ2-1 TRBV7-9 TRBD2 13 NA CANSGSSYNEQFF TGTGCCAATAGCGGGAGCTCCTACAATGAGCAGTTCTTC
TRBJ1-1 TRBV4-1 TRBD1 17 NA CASSQEQGAHWDTEAFF TGCGCCAGCAGCCAAGAACAGGGGGCGCATTGGGACACTGAAGCTTTCTTT
TRBJ1-2 TRBV10-2 TRBD1 13 NA CASSERTGDGYTF TGCGCCAGCAGTGAGCGGACAGGGGACGGCTACACCTTC
TRBJ2-3 TRBV19 NA 11 NA CASSERDTQYF TGTGCCAGTAGTGAACGGGATACGCAGTATTTT
TRBJ1-4 TRBV6-6 NA 14 NA CASSYSGQDEKLFF TGTGCCAGCAGTTACTCAGGACAAGATGAAAAACTGTTTTTT
TRBJ1-5 TRBV7-9 TRBD1 15 NA CASSSDRGPGQPQHF TGTGCCAGCAGCTCGGACAGGGGCCCGGGACAGCCCCAGCATTTT
TRBJ1-2 TRBV27 TRBD1 17 NA CASSSERGLRSMYGYTF TGTGCCAGCAGTTCGGAAAGGGGGCTTCGTTCTATGTATGGCTACACCTTC
TRBJ2-1 TRBV19 TRBD2 17 NA CASSTRTGTSSYNEQFF TGTGCCAGTAGTACCAGAACCGGGACTAGCTCCTACAATGAGCAGTTCTTC
TRBJ2-2 TRBV9 TRBD2 17 NA CASKESGGPGNTGELFF TGTGCCAGCAAGGAAAGCGGGGGGCCAGGGAACACCGGGGAGCTGTTTTTT
TRBJ2-1 TRBV6-5 TRBD1 15 NA CASTGTGGSYNEQFF TGTGCCAGCACCGGGACAGGGGGCTCCTACAATGAGCAGTTCTTC
TRBJ2-5 TRBV5-1 NA 15 NA CASRTTESIGATQYF TGCGCCAGCAGAACGACTGAATCAATAGGAGCGACCCAGTACTTC
TRBJ2-1 TRBV7-6 TRBD2 14 few CASSLAGAGREQFF TGTGCCAGCAGCTTAGCGGGAGCCGGGAGGGAGCAGTTCTTC
TRBJ2-7 TRBV19 NA 15 NA CASSLTPLSSYEQYF TGTGCCAGTAGTCTGACTCCATTAAGCTCCTACGAGCAGTACTTC
TRBJ2-7 TRBV30 NA 16 NA CAWSVRLRGTVYEQYF TGTGCCTGGAGTGTACGGCTCAGGGGTACGGTATACGAGCAGTACTTC
TRBJ2-7 TRBV18 TRBD1 16 NA CASSITGQGVSYEQYF TGTGCCAGCTCAATCACAGGACAGGGGGTTTCGTACGAGCAGTACTTC
TRBJ1-2 TRBV4-1 NA 13 NA CASSLVGTGGYTF TGCGCCAGCAGCCTTGTGGGTACAGGTGGCTACACCTTC
TRBJ1-5 TRBV7-2 TRBD1 14 NA CASSSGQGLQPQHF TGTGCCAGCAGCTCCGGACAGGGGCTCCAGCCCCAGCATTTT
TRBJ1-3 TRBV5-6 TRBD1 17 NA CASSPRTGRLSGNTIYF TGTGCCAGCAGCCCTAGGACAGGGAGACTCTCTGGAAACACCATATATTTT
TRBJ2-7 TRBV21-1 NA 16 NA CASSKEDDSGDYEQYF TGTGCCAGCAGCAAAGAGGATGATAGCGGGGACTACGAGCAGTACTTC
TRBJ1-1 TRBV11-2 NA 17 NA CASSLRFEALMNTEAFF TGTGCCAGCAGCCTAAGGTTTGAGGCGCTGATGAACACTGAAGCTTTCTTT
TRBJ2-7 TRBV2 TRBD2 14 NA CASRRLAGRDEQYF TGTGCCAGCAGGAGACTAGCGGGGAGGGACGAGCAGTACTTC
TRBJ1-2 TRBV21-1 NA 13 once CASTPGGRNGYTF TGTGCCAGCACCCCCGGGGGGCGGAATGGCTACACCTTC
TRBJ1-1 TRBV27 TRBD1 14 NA CASRDRGFTTEAFF TGTGCCAGTAGGGACAGGGGGTTTACCACTGAAGCTTTCTTT
TRBJ1-5 TRBV6-4 NA 13 NA CASSVLAGQPQHF TGTGCCAGCAGTGTACTAGCGGGACAGCCCCAGCATTTT
TRBJ2-1 TRBV11-2 TRBD2 12 NA CASSPSGSEQFF TGTGCCAGCAGCCCAAGCGGGAGTGAGCAGTTCTTC
TRBJ2-4 TRBV27 TRBD1 13 NA CASRGDRVNIQYF TGTGCCAGCAGGGGGGACAGGGTAAACATTCAGTACTTC
TRBJ1-1 TRBV6-5 TRBD1 16 NA CASSYLPTGGNTEAFF TGTGCCAGCAGTTACCTGCCGACAGGGGGAAACACTGAAGCTTTCTTT
TRBJ2-2 TRBV6-4 TRBD2 16 NA CASSDAYGTKPGELFF TGTGCCAGCAGTGACGCCTACGGGACTAAGCCCGGGGAGCTGTTTTTT
TRBJ1-1 TRBV27 NA 13 few CASSLGRGTEAFF TGTGCCAGCAGTCTGGGCCGGGGCACTGAAGCTTTCTTT
TRBJ2-7 TRBV2 TRBD1 15 NA CASTPFTGGSHEQYF TGTGCCAGCACTCCTTTTACAGGGGGTTCCCACGAGCAGTACTTC
TRBJ2-1 TRBV5-1 NA 15 NA CASSQDSSSYNEQFF TGCGCCAGCAGCCAGGACAGTAGCTCCTACAATGAGCAGTTCTTC
TRBJ2-3 TRBV7-9 NA 17 NA CASSLAQGLAGTDTQYF TGTGCCAGCAGCTTAGCGCAGGGGCTAGCGGGCACAGATACGCAGTATTTT
TRBJ2-3 TRBV5-1 TRBD2 15 NA CASSSGGGGTDTQYF TGCGCCAGCAGCTCGGGGGGGGGCGGCACAGATACGCAGTATTTT
TRBJ2-7 TRBV11-3 NA 13 NA CASSRGIPYEQYF TGTGCCAGCAGCCGGGGGATACCCTACGAGCAGTACTTC
TRBJ2-2 TRBV5-6 TRBD1 14 once CASSSTGGPGELFF TGTGCCAGCAGCTCTACAGGGGGTCCCGGGGAGCTGTTTTTT
TRBJ1-1 TRBV10-2 TRBD1 15 NA CASSVGQGFNTEAFF TGCGCCAGCAGTGTCGGACAGGGGTTCAACACTGAAGCTTTCTTT
TRBJ2-1 TRBV6-5 TRBD2 15 NA CASSDTLAGYNEQFF TGTGCCAGCAGCGATACACTAGCGGGATACAATGAGCAGTTCTTC
TRBJ1-1 TRBV29-1 TRBD1 17 NA CSVATPGQGKINTEAFF TGCAGCGTTGCCACCCCCGGACAGGGGAAGATCAACACTGAAGCTTTCTTT
TRBJ1-1 TRBV18 NA 14 NA CASSLLQGNTEAFF TGTGCCAGCTCACTCCTACAGGGGAACACTGAAGCTTTCTTT
TRBJ2-5 TRBV23-1 NA 12 many CASSQVCGAQYF TGCGCCAGCAGTCAAGTCTGTGGAGCCCAGTACTTC
TRBJ1-4 TRBV27 TRBD1 14 NA CASSVTGGYEKLFF TGTGCCAGCAGCGTGACAGGGGGCTATGAAAAACTGTTTTTT
TRBJ2-3 TRBV29-1 TRBD2 15 NA CSVGGGEGRTDTQYF TGCAGCGTTGGGGGAGGGGAAGGTAGGACAGATACGCAGTATTTT
TRBJ1-1 TRBV5-3 TRBD1 17 NA CARSLDRGFIMNTEAFF TGTGCCAGAAGCTTGGACAGGGGTTTTATAATGAACACTGAAGCTTTCTTT
TRBJ1-1 TRBV6-5 NA 15 NA CASSAPMAANTEAFF TGTGCCAGCAGCGCCCCGATGGCGGCGAACACTGAAGCTTTCTTT
TRBJ2-5 TRBV19 TRBD1 16 NA CASSAGQGGLYETQYF TGTGCCAGTAGTGCAGGACAGGGGGGCCTTTATGAGACCCAGTACTTC
TRBJ2-2 TRBV19 TRBD2 16 NA CASSPIAGVNTGELFF TGTGCCAGTAGTCCAATAGCGGGGGTGAACACCGGGGAGCTGTTTTTT